This T cell receptor (beta chain) comes out of a study of CD8 T cells in Susac syndrome. RNA was extracted with the RNeasy kit, and a quantity of roughly 0.5 to 1 ug was reverse transcribed using random hexamers. TCRdb independently ran MiXCR on the immunoSEQ multiplex PCR reads; one entry per CDR3 protein. Counted here are about 300,000 distinct CDR3 sequences, around 90% occurring once; the ten biggest clones make up around 0.07%. The sample comprised CD4+ T cells from PBMCs. The sequence came from a human donor with multiple sclerosis.

The CDR3 coding sequence is TGTGCCAGTAGTATAGGTAGCGGGAGAGAGACCCAGTACTTC. Its translation is CASSIGSGRETQYF. The chain carries TRBV19 and TRBJ2-5; 9 bases align to TRBD2. The ends lost 1 base at V and 4 bases at J; junction bases unmatched: 1. Germline V CDR1 and CDR2: LNHDA, SQIVND (reference sequence). The length of the CDR3 is 14 residues.